A single sample is the source of the 9 T cell receptor beta chains below, sequenced in a study of blood T cells in healthy people across ages. Next came a second PCR, run for about 7 to 12 cycles, which used a sample-barcoded 5' primer along with a J-beta primer mix. Using its own MiXCR run on the 5' RACE reads, TCRdb lists one record per CDR3 protein. This repertoire shows 1,500,000 or so distinct CDR3 sequences, about 42% found once; its top ten account for 4%. The source material was blood. Receptor source: a woman aged 18-35 years in good health.

This clonotype has a handful of counts. The rearrangement joins TRBV29-1 to TRBJ2-1; D call uncertain. Germline CDR1 is SQVTM and CDR2 is ANQGSEA. The CDR3 is 15 residues long. The V end lost 3 bases, the J end lost 0 bases, and 12 bases lay between the germline ends. This chain's CDR3 is CSVDMGPNSYNEQFF. Here the CDR3 DNA reads TGCAGCGTTGATATGGGCCCAAACTCCTACAATGAGCAGTTCTTC.

This rearrangement joins TRBV5-1 to TRBJ2-1; D gene unclear. The CDR3 runs to 17 residues. Germline V gene sequence: CDR1 SGHRS, CDR2 YFSETQ. V was shortened by 1 base and J by 6 bases, with 20 bases between the two germline ends. CDR3 sequence reads: CASSLWPASGIANEQFF. CDR3 bases: TGCGCCAGCAGCTTGTGGCCTGCTAGTGGGATAGCCAATGAGCAGTTCTTC.

The chain combines TRBV5-1 with TRBJ2-7, with unresolved D. The CDR3 runs to 14 residues. V lost 2 bases and J lost 6, with 15 bases in between. Germline loops: CDR1 SGHRS, CDR2 YFSETQ. Here the CDR3 reads CASSLLNQVGEQYF. CDR3 DNA: TGCGCCAGCAGCTTATTAAACCAGGTCGGCGAGCAGTACTTC.

J is TRBJ2-7 and V is TRBV28, with 7 nucleotides matching TRBD1. The J segment lost 10 bases and the V segment lost 3 bases, leaving 9 bases of the junction unmatched. The CDR3 is 13 amino acids. The germline CDR1 and CDR2 sequences are MDHEN and SYDVKM. The CDR3 protein is CASSLGQWTAQYF. The DNA for the CDR3 is TGTGCCAGCAGTTTGGGACAGTGGACGGCCCAGTACTTC. Supplemented by reference TRBV28 and TRBJ2-7, the full variable domain reads DVKVTQSSRYLVKRTGEKVFLECVQDMDHENMFWYRQDPGLGLRLIYFSYDVKMKEKGDIPEGYSVSREKKERFSLILESASTNQTSMYLCASSLGQWTAQYFGPGTRLTVT.

The genes are TRBV12-3 or TRBV12-4 and TRBJ1-5, with 10 bases aligning to TRBD1. Losses at the gene ends were 10 bases for V and 6 bases for J; bases not matched to a gene: 9. This CDR3 is built from 14 residues. The CDR3 spells CATAARDRGQPQHF. The CDR3 DNA follows: TGTGCCACCGCGGCCCGGGACAGGGGTCAGCCCCAGCATTTT.

This chain links TRBV7-3 with TRBJ2-3, with 14 bases lining up with TRBD2. Germline V gives CDR1 SGHTA, CDR2 FQGTGA. This CDR3 is 20 amino acids long. With 1 base clipped from V and 0 bases from J, the junction kept 9 bases outside the gene matches. This chain's CDR3 is CASSLIGTSGRGASTDTQYF. The DNA for the CDR3 is TGTGCCAGCAGCTTAATTGGGACTAGCGGGAGAGGGGCTAGCACAGATACGCAGTATTTT.

This sequence joins TRBV25-1 and TRBJ2-7; D remains ambiguous. This CDR3 region has 13 residues. The V end was cut by 3 bases, the J end by 1 base, with 7 bases between. Per germline, CDR1 MGHDK and CDR2 SYGVNS. CDR3 residues: CASSDAVSYEQYF. The CDR3 nucleotides are TGTGCCAGCAGTGACGCCGTTTCCTACGAGCAGTACTTC.

V gene TRBV29-1 combines with J gene TRBJ2-1; D might be TRBD2 (6 bases). V was clipped by 6 bases and J by 3 bases, with 18 bases between them. The CDR3 is made up of 15 amino acids. In germline, CDR1 is SQVTM, CDR2 ANQGSEA. CDR3 nucleotides: TGCAGCGTACCTAGTCCCGGGACTTTCTACAATGAGCAGTTCTTC. This codes for CSVPSPGTFYNEQFF.

This clonotype occurred a few times. This chain joins TRBV28 and TRBJ2-5, with TRBD2 as a possible D gene (7 bases). The germline V gene encodes CDR1 MDHEN and CDR2 SYDVKM. Trimming shortened V by 5 bases and J by 1 base, and 23 bases separated the two germline ends. The CDR3 has 18 residues. The CDR3 sequence is CASSTILKGGGIQETQYF. Written as DNA, the CDR3 is TGTGCCAGCAGTACGATTCTTAAGGGGGGAGGGATCCAAGAGACCCAGTACTTC.